This is a list of T cell receptor beta chains from one sample in a study of T-cell memory formation after mild COVID-19. TCRdb analysed the 5' RACE reads with MiXCR anew, one entry per CDR3 protein. The sample lists under 350,000 distinct CDR3 sequences; 15% to 20% were seen once. The sample consisted of PBMCs or a T cell subset sorted from them (not recorded which). Every receptor here comes from a man between 18 and 35 years old who had mild COVID-19 (a few samples of this study predate the infection). Cell type and time point are not known. CDR3s include the opening cysteine and the closing phenylalanine or tryptophan. Fields, in order: D gene, V gene, clone size, J gene, CDR3 DNA, CDR3 protein. The D gene is left open where the match is weak. Clone size is given for some rows only: seen once, a few or many times, or a class if the clone is expanded.

>-|TRBV5-1|-|TRBJ2-3
TGCGCCAGCAGCTCTCCGCAGATCACAGATACGCAGTATTTT
CASSSPQITDTQYF
>-|TRBV3-1|-|TRBJ2-2
TGTGCCAGCAGCCCGAGGGGGATTCCCGGGGAGCTGTTTTTT
CASSPRGIPGELFF
>-|TRBV4-1|few|TRBJ2-1
TGCGCCAGCAGCCAGGGGGTAGCCAATGAGCAGTTCTTC
CASSQGVANEQFF
>-|TRBV7-9|many|TRBJ2-5
TGTGCCAGCAGCTTACTGGGCATGCAAGAGACCCAGTACTTC
CASSLLGMQETQYF
>TRBD1|TRBV19|-|TRBJ2-1
TGTGCCAGTAACGACAGGGGGTTTAGCTCCTACAATGAGCAGTTCTTC
CASNDRGFSSYNEQFF
>-|TRBV4-1|-|TRBJ2-2
TGCGCCAGCAGCCAAGATGGGGGCACCCCAACCGGGGAGCTGTTTTTT
CASSQDGGTPTGELFF
>-|TRBV5-1|-|TRBJ2-7
TGCGCCAGCAAGACGGACTCCTACGAGCAGTACTTC
CASKTDSYEQYF
>-|TRBV11-2|few|TRBJ2-2
TGTGCCAGCAGCTTAGCCCTAGTGTCTTCAGTTGGGGAGCTGTTTTTT
CASSLALVSSVGELFF
>-|TRBV6-6|few|TRBJ2-1
TGTGCCAGCAGGCCACGGACGGGGAACTTATACAATGAGCAGTTCTTC
CASRPRTGNLYNEQFF
>-|TRBV2|-|TRBJ2-5
TGTGCCGCCGGGGGCCGGCAAGAGACCCAGTACTTC
CAAGGRQETQYF
>-|TRBV7-6|-|TRBJ1-6
TGTGCCAGCAGCTTAGCCTCCTATTCACCCCTCCACTTT
CASSLASYSPLHF
>TRBD1|TRBV5-4|-|TRBJ1-2
TGTGCCAGCAGCTTTCCACAGGGGTCTGGCTACACCTTC
CASSFPQGSGYTF
>TRBD1|TRBV7-6|few|TRBJ2-2
TGTGCCAGCAGCCTCGACAGGGTCGCCGGGGAGCTGTTTTTT
CASSLDRVAGELFF
>TRBD1|TRBV3-1|once|TRBJ2-1
TGTGCCAGCAGCCGGTGGGGGACAGGCGACACCTACAATGAGCAGTTCTTC
CASSRWGTGDTYNEQFF
>-|TRBV6-5|few|TRBJ2-1
TGTGCCAGCAGGCCCGGAGGGCCCTACAATGAGCAGTTCTTC
CASRPGGPYNEQFF
>-|TRBV12-3/TRBV12-4|few|TRBJ2-2
TGTGCCAGCAGTTTACTAGGGGCTAACACCGGGGAGCTGTTTTTT
CASSLLGANTGELFF
>-|TRBV11-2|many|TRBJ2-7
TGTGCCAGCAGCTTATCCGAGGGCTACGAGCAGTACTTC
CASSLSEGYEQYF
>TRBD2|TRBV24-1|-|TRBJ2-1
TGTGCCACCCGCTTGGCGGGGGGGAACAATGAGCAGTTCTTC
CATRLAGGNNEQFF
>TRBD2|TRBV28|few|TRBJ2-3
TGTGCCAGCAGGTCTACTAGCGACACAGATACGCAGTATTTT
CASRSTSDTDTQYF
>-|TRBV6-5|-|TRBJ2-3
TGTGCCAGCAGTTACGCGTCTAGCCCAGATACGCAGTATTTT
CASSYASSPDTQYF
>-|TRBV3-1|-|TRBJ2-3
TGTGCCAGCAGCCAGTCAAACTCGGCGGATACGCAGTATTTT
CASSQSNSADTQYF
>TRBD1|TRBV4-1|few|TRBJ1-4
TGCGCCAGCAGCCAAGATTGGGGACAGGGGGAGGAAAAACTGTTTTTT
CASSQDWGQGEEKLFF
>-|TRBV20-1|many|TRBJ2-7
TGCAGTGCTAGAGCCGACAGCCTCTCCAGCGGGCAGTACTTC
CSARADSLSSGQYF
>-|TRBV21-1|many|TRBJ1-1
TGTGCCAGCAGCAAAGGGGGCACTGAAGCTTTCTTT
CASSKGGTEAFF
>-|TRBV11-2|-|TRBJ1-4
TGTGCCAGCACCCTACAGCTTAATGAAAAACTGTTTTTT
CASTLQLNEKLFF
>-|TRBV20-1|-|TRBJ2-7
TGCAGTGTGTTGGACATTCCTTGGGAGCAGTACTTC
CSVLDIPWEQYF
>-|TRBV11-2|few|TRBJ2-5
TGTGCCAGCAGCCCGCGAGTGCTGCAAGAGACCCAGTACTTC
CASSPRVLQETQYF
>TRBD1|TRBV27|few|TRBJ2-7
TGTGCCAGTCGAGGGACAGAACTAACCTACGAGCAGTACTTC
CASRGTELTYEQYF
>-|TRBV7-9|-|TRBJ1-6
TGTGCCAGCAGCTTTACAGGGCTTAATTCACCCCTCCACTTT
CASSFTGLNSPLHF
>-|TRBV2|many|TRBJ2-5
TGTGCCAGCAGTGAAAGTCAGCGAGAGACCCAGTACTTC
CASSESQRETQYF
>-|TRBV25-1|-|TRBJ1-2
TGTGCCAGCAGCCAGTACAACTATGGCTACACCTTC
CASSQYNYGYTF
>-|TRBV6-5|few|TRBJ2-5
TGTGCCAGCAAGAGGGCTTCCTCAGAGACCCAGTACTTC
CASKRASSETQYF